The clone carrying this T cell receptor (beta chain) was seen repeatedly, ten times or more. The antigen is not known. CDR3 regions of TCR beta were amplified from RNA transcripts. The workflow started with a first-round RT-PCR run with HTBI primers and then moved on to a second-round multiplex PCR. TCRdb re-derived calls from the multiplex PCR reads in MiXCR, one entry per CDR3 protein. The sample includes 1 million to 1.3 million distinct CDR3 sequences, 35% to 40% of them seen just once. This entry comes from a study of Graves' ophthalmopathy and Graves' hyperthyroidism. Trimming cost V 4 bases and J 1 base; bases outside gene matches: 11. Germline CDR1 is LNHDA and CDR2 is SQIVND (reference sequence). The CDR3 is 19 residues long. Study-level findings and limits: The study's model predicted ophthalmopathy progression at 65% to 71% sensitivity and almost 75% specificity.

What was sequenced was peripheral blood or thyroid tissue (not recorded which). This rearrangement joins TRBV19 to TRBJ2-6; TRBD1 aligns across 9 bases. The TCR was taken from an adult man with Graves' hyperthyroidism. CDR3 bases: TGTGCCAGTAGTACCCTTTGGACAGGGGTTTGGTCTGGGGCCAACGTCCTGACTTTC. As protein: CASSTLWTGVWSGANVLTF.